Presented here are 28 T cell receptor beta chains from one specimen sequenced in a study of blood T cell repertoires in COVID-19. Only in-frame clones appear in the TCRdb table, and some are missing; sequencing was by immunoSEQ multiplex PCR. The repertoire holds tens of thousands of clones, with about 90% as singletons. Sample: peripheral blood. These receptors were collected from a man between 60 and 75 years old with active COVID-19.

This sequence joins TRBV19 and TRBJ1-1, with D uncertain. This CDR3 spans 13 amino acids. V was shortened by 6 bases and J by 3 bases, with 11 bases between the two germline ends. The germline gives CDR1 LNHDA, CDR2 SQIVND (reference sequence). Written as DNA, the CDR3 is TGTGCCAGTAGCGGGTTTACGGACACTGAAGCTTTCTTT. This codes for CASSGFTDTEAFF. Together with reference TRBV19 and TRBJ1-1, the CDR3 gives the full variable domain: DGGITQSPKYLFRKEGQNVTLSCEQNLNHDAMYWYRQDPGQGLRLIYYSQIVNDFQKGDIAEGYSVSREKKESFPLTVTSAQKNPTAFYLCASSGFTDTEAFFGQGTRLTVV.

The rearrangement joins TRBV18 to TRBJ2-7; TRBD1 matches 11 bases. The V gene's germline CDR1 is KGHSH and CDR2 LQKENI. This CDR3 spans 14 amino acids. With V trimmed by 8 bases and J by 2 bases, 5 bases remained unmatched. CDR3 loop: CASGPGQGAYEQYF. Here the CDR3 DNA reads TGTGCCAGCGGCCCGGGACAGGGGGCCTACGAGCAGTACTTC. Using reference TRBV18 and TRBJ2-7 for the parts outside the CDR3, the full variable domain is NAGVMQNPRHLVRRRGQEARLRCSPMKGHSHVYWYRQLPEEGLKFMVYLQKENIIDESGMPKERFSAEFPKEGPSILRIQQVVRGDSAAYFCASGPGQGAYEQYFGPGTRLTVT.

The chain carries TRBV25-1 and TRBJ2-7, with D perhaps matching TRBD2 (5 bases). The CDR3 spans 16 residues. The V and J ends lost 1 base and 3 bases respectively, with 16 bases between them. CDR1 and CDR2 from the germline V gene are MGHDK and SYGVNS. The CDR3, as DNA: TGTGCCAGCAGTGAATCTTACCATGAGCGGTTCTACGAGCAGTACTTC. It specifies CASSESYHERFYEQYF.

In this sample, this clone turned up a few times. This chain links TRBV19 with TRBJ2-7, with D hard to call. The germline CDR1 and CDR2 sequences are LNHDA and SQIVND (reference sequence). The CDR3 is 13 amino acids. V was trimmed by 5 bases and J by 4 bases, leaving 12 bases between them. Here the CDR3 DNA reads TGTGCCAGTAGTGCTAACGCCGGGTACGAGCAGTACTTC. Translating it yields CASSANAGYEQYF. Together with reference TRBV19 and TRBJ2-7, the CDR3 gives the full variable domain: DGGITQSPKYLFRKEGQNVTLSCEQNLNHDAMYWYRQDPGQGLRLIYYSQIVNDFQKGDIAEGYSVSREKKESFPLTVTSAQKNPTAFYLCASSANAGYEQYFGPGTRLTVT.

This clone was counted a few times. This chain links TRBV27 with TRBJ2-4, with D hard to call. The V end was cut by 2 bases, the J end by 0 bases, with 14 bases between. The CDR3 runs to 17 residues. The germline CDR1 and CDR2 sequences are MNHEY and SMNVEV (reference sequence). CDR3 coding DNA: TGTGCCAGCAGTTTAATCCCTCCTCCTCTAGCCAAAAACATTCAGTACTTC. It specifies CASSLIPPPLAKNIQYF.

The rearrangement links TRBV11-3 to TRBJ1-1, with 8 bases matching TRBD1. The germline V gene has CDR1 SGHNT and CDR2 YENEEA. The CDR3 runs 13 residues. Trimming cost V 2 bases and J 11 bases; bases outside gene matches: 7. The CDR3 spells CASSLSGQAAAFF. The CDR3 nucleotides are TGTGCCAGCAGCTTATCGGGACAGGCGGCCGCTTTCTTT.

This chain links TRBV28 with TRBJ2-1, with 9 nucleotides matching TRBD2. This CDR3 spans 15 amino acids. With V trimmed by 6 bases and J by 4 bases, 7 bases remained unmatched. Per the germline V gene, CDR1 is MDHEN and CDR2 is SYDVKM. The DNA of the CDR3 is TGTGCCAGCAGGCATAGCGGGAGAGCATACAATGAGCAGTTCTTC. Translated, it gives CASRHSGRAYNEQFF.

The CDR3 DNA reads as TGTGCCATCAGTGAACCCGGACAGGGGGACTATGGCTACACCTTC. It is translated as CAISEPGQGDYGYTF. This chain links TRBV10-3 with TRBJ1-2, with 10 bases that match TRBD1. With 3 bases clipped from V and 3 bases from J, the junction kept 4 bases outside the gene matches. Looked up from germline, CDR1 is ENHRY and CDR2 is SYGVKD. CDR3 length equals 15 residues.

The chain couples TRBV7-9 to TRBJ1-1, with 9 bases aligning to TRBD1. V shed 5 bases and J 11 bases; nucleotides not matched to a gene: 9. Looked up from germline, CDR1 is SEHNR and CDR2 is FQNEAQ (reference sequence). The CDR3 length is 13 residues. The CDR3 loop is CASSGGQGLVAFF. The CDR3 bases are TGTGCCAGCAGCGGCGGACAGGGGTTGGTCGCTTTCTTT. The full variable domain, its missing parts supplied by reference TRBV7-9 and TRBJ1-1, is DTGVSQNPRHKITKRGQNVTFRCDPISEHNRLYWYRQTLGQGPEFLTYFQNEAQLEKSRLLSDRFSAERPKGSFSTLEIQRTEQGDSAMYLCASSGGQGLVAFFGQGTRLTVV.

This clone was seen once. This sequence joins TRBV6-1 and TRBJ2-7, with a tentative D call TRBD1 (6 bases). CDR1 is MNHNS, CDR2 SASEGT, per germline. The CDR3 has 15 residues. Between the trimmed V and J ends, which lost 1 base and 3 bases, there was a span of 13 bases. CDR3 nucleotides: TGTGCCAGCAGTGAAGGGACAGCGATGGACTACGAGCAGTACTTC. It is translated as CASSEGTAMDYEQYF.

The V and J genes are TRBV6-5 and TRBJ2-1; 9 bases fit TRBD2. J gave up 6 bases and V 2 bases, and 2 bases lay outside the gene matches. In germline, CDR1 is MNHEY, CDR2 SVGAGI. There are 14 residues in the CDR3. CDR3 amino acids: CASSYSGRFNEQFF. The CDR3 DNA follows: TGTGCCAGCAGTTACAGCGGGAGGTTCAATGAGCAGTTCTTC.

V usage is TRBV3-1 (or the pseudogene TRBV3-2) and J usage is TRBJ2-7; the D gene is possibly TRBD2 (6 bases). This CDR3 contains 15 residues. Germline CDR1 and CDR2: LGHDT and YNNKEL (reference sequence). Trimming took 2 bases from V and 2 from J, leaving 13 bases between them. As DNA, the CDR3 is TGTGCCAGCAGCCAACCACGGACGGGGGCCTACGAGCAGTACTTC. It yields the protein CASSQPRTGAYEQYF.

The rearrangement joins TRBV7-8 to TRBJ2-3; 15 bases map to TRBD2. Germline trimming cut 5 bases from V and 5 bases from J; bases unmatched to any gene: 11. CDR3 size: 18 residues. Germline assignment: CDR1 SGHVS and CDR2 FQNEAQ. Here the CDR3 reads CASSGRTSGRGWGDTQYF. CDR3 coding DNA: TGTGCCAGCAGCGGACGGACTAGCGGGAGGGGATGGGGAGATACGCAGTATTTT. Full variable domain (rest looked up from reference TRBV7-8 and TRBJ2-3): GAGVSQSPRYKVAKRGQDVALRCDPISGHVSLFWYQQALGQGPEFLTYFQNEAQLDKSGLPSDRFFAERPEGSVSTLKIQRTQQEDSAVYLCASSGRTSGRGWGDTQYFGPGTRLTVL.

This sequence joins TRBV19 and TRBJ2-6, with 7 bases matching TRBD2. Germline V gene data show CDR1 as LNHDA and CDR2 as SQIVND (reference sequence). This CDR3 has 17 residues. V dropped 4 bases and J dropped 2; count of bases not matched to a gene: 8. CDR3 nucleotides: TGTGCCAGTAGTACGTGGGGGGGTACGGCTGGGGCCAACGTCCTGACTTTC. It specifies CASSTWGGTAGANVLTF.

The chain joins TRBV6-5 to TRBJ2-1, with TRBD1 matching 9 bases. This CDR3 has 16 residues. Trimming took 4 bases from V and 6 from J; bases not matched to a gene: 10. Germline V gene sequence: CDR1 MNHEY, CDR2 SVGAGI. The CDR3 sequence: CASSSGDRVGSNEQFF. CDR3 nucleotide sequence: TGTGCCAGCAGTTCGGGGGACAGGGTTGGATCCAATGAGCAGTTCTTC.

This clone was seen just once. The CDR3 protein is CASSLGGLAGRTDTQYF. For the CDR3, the DNA is TGTGCCAGCAGCTTAGGGGGACTAGCGGGGCGCACAGATACGCAGTATTTT. J is TRBJ2-3 and V is TRBV7-9, with 13 bases fitting TRBD2. The CDR3 has 17 residues. The J segment lost 1 base and the V segment lost 1 base, leaving 2 bases of the junction unmatched. Germline V gene data show CDR1 as SEHNR and CDR2 as FQNEAQ (reference sequence).

V and J are TRBV2 and TRBJ2-1; 7 bases map to TRBD2. This CDR3 region has 13 residues. Germline V gene data show CDR1 as SNHLY and CDR2 as FYNNEI. Trimming cost V 6 bases and J 5 bases; bases outside gene matches: 4. CDR3 sequence reads: CASRDGGNNEQFF. In nucleotides, the CDR3 is TGTGCCAGCAGGGACGGGGGGAACAATGAGCAGTTCTTC.

The genes are TRBV19 and TRBJ1-1, with 9 bases fitting TRBD1. The germline V gene has CDR1 LNHDA and CDR2 SQIVND (reference sequence). The trim removed 4 bases at V and 0 bases at J, leaving 6 bases unmatched. The CDR3 covers 16 residues. CDR3 in DNA: TGTGCCAGTAGTAAAGGGACAGGGAACATGAACACTGAAGCTTTCTTT. Translated: CASSKGTGNMNTEAFF.

The V and J genes are TRBV14 and TRBJ2-7; the match to TRBD1 covers 9 bases. The CDR3 contains 16 residues. With 1 base clipped from V and 3 bases from J, the junction kept 7 bases outside the gene matches. From germline, CDR1 is SGHDN and CDR2 FVKESK. The CDR3 nucleotides are TGTGCCAGCAGCCAAGGGTCCGGGACAGGGTACTACGAGCAGTACTTC. Amino acids: CASSQGSGTGYYEQYF.

The V call is TRBV9, the J call TRBJ1-6, with a tentative D call TRBD1 (5 bases). Germline V lookup: CDR1 SGDLS, CDR2 YYNGEE. V lost 5 bases and J lost 0, with 15 bases in between. The CDR3 is 17 amino acids. CDR3 DNA: TGTGCCAGCAGTCCACAGGCTCAGAGCTCCTATAATTCACCCCTCCACTTT. Translating it yields CASSPQAQSSYNSPLHF.

The V and J genes are TRBV18 and TRBJ2-5; TRBD2 is a possible D gene (6 bases). V was pared by 0 bases and J by 4 bases, with 12 bases between. In germline, CDR1 is KGHSH, CDR2 LQKENI. This CDR3 spans 15 amino acids. The CDR3 DNA reads TGTGCCAGCTCACCACCACGGGAGAGGGGAGAGACCCAGTACTTC. This gives the protein CASSPPRERGETQYF.

The chain carries TRBV4-1 and TRBJ2-7; tentative D call: TRBD2 (5 bases). V was cut by 4 bases and J by 0 bases, with 10 bases left in between. Germline V gene sequence: CDR1 MGHRA, CDR2 YSYEKL. The CDR3 extends over 14 amino acids. This chain's CDR3 is CASSPGLASYEQYF. CDR3 coding DNA: TGCGCCAGCAGCCCAGGACTGGCCTCCTACGAGCAGTACTTC.

This sequence joins TRBV12-3 or TRBV12-4 and TRBJ2-7; TRBD2 matches 8 bases. V trimming: 6 bases; J trimming: 3 bases; junction bases outside the gene matches: 4. This CDR3 region has 13 residues. In DNA, the CDR3 is TGTGCCAGCAGGCTAACTAGCGGCTACGAGCAGTACTTC. It translates to CASRLTSGYEQYF.

J is TRBJ2-3 and V is TRBV6-5, with D possibly matching TRBD1 (5 bases). Per the germline V gene, CDR1 is MNHEY and CDR2 is SVGAGI. CDR3 length: 15 amino acids. V was cut by 6 bases and J by 5 bases, with 18 bases left in between. CDR3 nucleotides: TGTGCCAGCAGGGTATATAGGGGTCGAGGAGATACGCAGTATTTT. This codes for CASRVYRGRGDTQYF.

The V call is TRBV6-5, the J call TRBJ1-3, with TRBD1 matching over 7 bases. The CDR3 extends over 14 amino acids. Germline values: CDR1 MNHEY, CDR2 SVGAGI. V trimming: 7 bases; J trimming: 4 bases; junction bases outside the gene matches: 7. The CDR3 sequence: CASTTTGVGNTIYF. The CDR3 DNA reads TGTGCCAGCACAACAACAGGGGTCGGAAACACCATATATTTT.

This chain joins TRBV5-1 and TRBJ2-5; weak D call: TRBD2 (6 bases). Germline CDR1 and CDR2: SGHRS and YFSETQ. This CDR3 comprises 16 residues. V was cut by 7 bases and J by 4 bases, with 23 bases left in between. The CDR3 region is CASRGWGSGLVETQYF. CDR3 in DNA: TGCGCCAGCCGTGGATGGGGGAGCGGGCTGGTAGAGACCCAGTACTTC.

This clone was recorded once. The chain joins TRBV27 to TRBJ2-3; no reliable D call. V lost 1 base to trimming and J lost 5 bases, with 13 bases between them. CDR1 MNHEY and CDR2 SMNVEV come from the germline V gene (reference sequence). The CDR3 runs 15 residues. Here the CDR3 reads CASSLYPSMGDTQYF. CDR3 coding DNA: TGTGCCAGCAGTTTATATCCTAGTATGGGAGATACGCAGTATTTT.

CDR3 sequence reads: CASSLARGGAKNIQYF. CDR3 in DNA: TGTGCCAGCAGCTTGGCAAGGGGGGGAGCCAAAAACATTCAGTACTTC. This rearrangement joins TRBV7-8 to TRBJ2-4; possible D gene TRBD2, 7 bases. Looked up from germline, CDR1 is SGHVS and CDR2 is FQNEAQ. CDR3 size: 16 residues. V lost 3 bases and J 0 bases, leaving 12 bases between the germline ends.